The 24 T cell receptor beta chains below come from one sample, sequenced in a study of blood T cell repertoires in COVID-19. Libraries were prepared by immunoSEQ multiplex PCR; TCRdb keeps only in-frame clonotypes and omits some of them. Among around 94,000 clones listed, around 73% were seen once. The sequenced sample was peripheral blood. These TCRs come from a man aged 55-75 years with active or convalescent COVID-19.

This clone was recorded once. The gene calls are TRBV10-1 and TRBJ2-1; possibly TRBD1 for D (5 bases). V lost 3 bases and J lost 8, with 14 bases in between. Per germline, CDR1 WNHNN and CDR2 SYGVQD (reference sequence). CDR3 size: 14 residues. CDR3 bases: TGCGCCAGCAGTGACCACAGGCCCTTCGATGAGCAGTTCTTC. Translated, it gives CASSDHRPFDEQFF.

This chain uses TRBV4-1 with TRBJ2-7; TRBD2 matches at 12 bases. In germline, CDR1 is MGHRA, CDR2 YSYEKL. CDR3 length: 16 amino acids. The junction had 6 bases not matched to a gene; V was cut back by 4 bases and J by 2 bases. The CDR3: CASSRRTSGETYEQYF. The CDR3 nucleotides read TGCGCCAGCAGCCGGAGGACTAGCGGGGAAACCTACGAGCAGTACTTC.

The J gene is TRBJ1-1, the V gene TRBV28; D remains unclear. V lost 7 bases and J lost 2, with 5 bases in between. The CDR3 is 11 amino acids. CDR1 and CDR2 (germline): MDHEN, SYDVKM. In DNA form, the CDR3 reads TGTGCCAGCATCCAAAACACTGAAGCTTTCTTT. This gives the protein CASIQNTEAFF.

The J gene is TRBJ2-1, the V gene TRBV7-3; TRBD2 aligns across 10 bases. This CDR3 has 15 residues. With V trimmed by 4 bases and J by 3 bases, 3 bases remained unmatched. Germline V CDR1 and CDR2: SGHTA, FQGTGA. CDR3 DNA: TGTGCCAGCAGCTCCAGCGGGAGGGACTACAATGAGCAGTTCTTC. Protein product: CASSSSGRDYNEQFF.

CDR3 in amino acids: CASSGHSEQYF. The CDR3, as DNA: TGTGCCAGCAGCGGTCATTCCGAGCAGTACTTC. This chain connects TRBV2 to TRBJ2-7; D is unresolved. Between the trimmed V and J ends, which lost 6 bases and 6 bases, there was a span of 9 bases. In germline, CDR1 is SNHLY, CDR2 FYNNEI. The CDR3 sequence is 11 residues long.

This clone has only one observation. The same CDR3 can be traced to other DNA sequences in this sample. The rearrangement uses TRBV18 and TRBJ2-5, with a weak D call TRBD1 (6 bases). The germline CDR1 and CDR2 sequences are KGHSH and LQKENI. Trimming pared 3 bases from V and 5 bases from J, leaving 10 bases between. The length of the CDR3 is 13 residues. The CDR3 is CASSPGQQETQYF. The DNA for the CDR3 is TGTGCCAGCTCACCCGGACAGCAGGAGACCCAGTACTTC.

The chain carries TRBV19 and TRBJ2-7; 7 positions match TRBD1. With 6 bases clipped from V and 6 bases from J, the junction kept 11 bases outside the gene matches. The CDR3 length is 14 residues. Germline V CDR1 and CDR2: LNHDA, SQIVND (reference sequence). The DNA of the CDR3 is TGTGCCAGTAGCTGGACAGGAACTGGAGGCGAGCAGTACTTC. It codes for CASSWTGTGGEQYF.

The rearrangement uses TRBV28 and TRBJ2-1, with 11 bases fitting TRBD2. Unmatched junction bases numbered 6, after V lost 3 bases and J lost 8 bases. Germline CDR1 and CDR2: MDHEN and SYDVKM. There are 15 residues in the CDR3. The CDR3 is CASSFLAGGGDEQFF. CDR3 nucleotide sequence: TGTGCCAGCAGTTTTCTAGCGGGAGGAGGTGATGAGCAGTTCTTC.

The chain employs TRBV7-9 and TRBJ1-1, with TRBD1 matching over 8 bases. This CDR3 is built from 14 residues. The V segment lost 6 bases and the J segment 1 base; nucleotides outside the gene matches: 4. In germline, CDR1 is SEHNR, CDR2 FQNEAQ (reference sequence). In nucleotides, the CDR3 is TGTGCCAGCAGTTATACAGGGGGGAACACTGAAGCTTTCTTT. Its translation is CASSYTGGNTEAFF. The full variable domain, rest sourced from reference TRBV7-9 and TRBJ1-1, is DTGVSQNPRHKITKRGQNVTFRCDPISEHNRLYWYRQTLGQGPEFLTYFQNEAQLEKSRLLSDRFSAERPKGSFSTLEIQRTEQGDSAMYLCASSYTGGNTEAFFGQGTRLTVV.

The chain employs TRBV5-1 and TRBJ1-1, with no clear D. Germline loops: CDR1 SGHRS, CDR2 YFSETQ. The germline V and J ends were trimmed by 1 base and 11 bases, with 21 bases remaining between them. The CDR3 consists of 15 residues. CDR3 sequence reads: CASSLYAEGWEVAFF. The CDR3 bases are TGCGCCAGCAGCTTGTACGCAGAGGGTTGGGAGGTGGCTTTCTTT.

This clone has a single count. The chain carries TRBV5-1 and TRBJ1-5; perhaps TRBD1 as D (5 bases). Germline CDR1 is SGHRS and CDR2 is YFSETQ. Trimming removed 4 bases at V and 6 bases at J, with 17 bases between. The CDR3 extends over 15 amino acids. This CDR3 is CASSPEPGGGQPQHF. The DNA of the CDR3 is TGCGCCAGCAGCCCCGAACCGGGGGGAGGTCAGCCCCAGCATTTT.

This rearrangement joins TRBV28 to TRBJ1-1; a possible D gene is TRBD1 (5 bases). CDR3 length: 14 amino acids. Germline V gene lookup returns CDR1 MDHEN and CDR2 SYDVKM. Trimming removed 7 bases at V and 1 base at J, with 13 bases between. The CDR3, as DNA: TGTGCCAGCATTCTCCGGGGGTGGAACACTGAAGCTTTCTTT. Its translation is CASILRGWNTEAFF.

This chain uses TRBV3-1 (or the pseudogene TRBV3-2) with TRBJ2-2; possible D gene TRBD1, 5 bases. CDR3 size: 13 residues. Germline V gene data show CDR1 as LGHDT and CDR2 as YNNKEL (reference sequence). The V end lost 1 base, the J end lost 6 bases, and 6 bases lay between the germline ends. Here the CDR3 reads CASSQAGSGELFF. For the CDR3, the DNA is TGTGCCAGCAGCCAAGCAGGGTCCGGGGAGCTGTTTTTT.

The V call is TRBV7-3, the J call TRBJ2-1; 15 bases agree with TRBD2. The CDR3 consists of 17 residues. Trimming removed 5 bases from V and 4 bases from J; junction bases left unmatched: 6. CDR1 and CDR2 from the germline V gene are SGHTA and FQGTGA. In DNA, the CDR3 is TGTGCCAGCAGCCACCCGGGACTAGCGGGGGGTTACAATGAGCAGTTCTTC. It is translated as CASSHPGLAGGYNEQFF.

The CDR3 spells CASMVRVNTEAFF. The CDR3 bases are TGTGCCAGCATGGTGAGGGTAAACACTGAAGCTTTCTTT. The rearrangement links TRBV6-5 to TRBJ1-1, with no clear D. Trimming cost V 7 bases and J 2 bases, with 11 bases left between them. Per the germline V gene, CDR1 is MNHEY and CDR2 is SVGAGI. The CDR3 consists of 13 residues.

Here the CDR3 reads CASSKEGTSGRAYEQYF. The CDR3 coding sequence is TGTGCCAGCAGCAAAGAGGGGACTAGCGGGAGGGCCTACGAGCAGTACTTC. The chain has TRBV21-1 and TRBJ2-7; the D segment call TRBD2 is taken from the table without a DNA check. TRBV21-1 is described as a pseudogene. This CDR3 comprises 17 residues.

The J gene is TRBJ1-1, the V gene TRBV21-1; TRBD1 reflects the table's D call only, with no check against the DNA. TRBV21-1 is designated a pseudogene. The CDR3 loop spans 12 amino acids. Here the CDR3 reads CASSSRGAEAFF. The CDR3 DNA follows: TGTGCCAGCAGCAGCAGGGGTGCTGAAGCTTTCTTT.

The rearrangement uses TRBV4-3 and TRBJ2-1; 12 bases line up with TRBD2. This CDR3 has 17 amino acids. J lost 6 bases, V lost 2 bases, and 8 bases had no gene match. Germline V gene lookup returns CDR1 LGHNA and CDR2 YSLEER. The CDR3 bases are TGCGCCAGCAGCCAACAACCCGGGACTAGCGGGTTCAATGAGCAGTTCTTC. Translation gives CASSQQPGTSGFNEQFF.

V usage is TRBV5-6 and J usage is TRBJ2-5; 8 bases line up with TRBD2. V lost 5 bases, J lost 4 bases, and 13 bases stayed unmatched. This CDR3 spans 16 amino acids. In germline, CDR1 is SGHDT, CDR2 YYEEEE. The CDR3 is CASRDTGTRGGETQYF. The CDR3 coding sequence is TGTGCCAGCAGAGATACCGGGACTAGGGGCGGAGAGACCCAGTACTTC.

The V gene is TRBV14, the J gene TRBJ2-1; 7 nucleotides line up with TRBD1. The V and J ends lost 1 base and 4 bases, in that order; junction bases with no gene match: 7. Looked up from germline, CDR1 is SGHDN and CDR2 is FVKESK. This CDR3 spans 16 amino acids. For the CDR3, the DNA is TGTGCCAGCAGCCAAGGGGACCCCAGGGGGTACAATGAGCAGTTCTTC. It specifies CASSQGDPRGYNEQFF.

The chain joins TRBV14 to TRBJ2-7, with 9 bases fitting TRBD2. This CDR3 has 16 residues. Germline V gene sequence: CDR1 SGHDN, CDR2 FVKESK. V was pared by 0 bases and J by 1 base, with 4 bases of the junction left unmatched. CDR3 nucleotide sequence: TGTGCCAGCAGCCAAGAGGGACTAGCTCCTTCCTACGAGCAGTACTTC. Its protein product is CASSQEGLAPSYEQYF.

The chain carries TRBV19 and TRBJ2-1, with D possibly TRBD1 on 6 matching bases. The CDR3 extends over 15 amino acids. Germline V lookup: CDR1 LNHDA, CDR2 SQIVND (reference sequence). V lost 3 bases to trimming and J lost 0 bases, with 9 bases between them. CDR3: CASSMTGRSYNEQFF. In DNA form, the CDR3 reads TGTGCCAGTAGTATGACAGGTCGCTCCTACAATGAGCAGTTCTTC.

The chain's CDR3 is CASSFTSGRTDTQYF. DNA of the CDR3: TGTGCCAGCAGTTTTACTAGCGGGAGAACAGATACGCAGTATTTT. The chain uses TRBV6-5 and TRBJ2-3; 11 bases match TRBD2. The V gene end was trimmed by 4 bases and the J gene end by 3 bases; junction bases not matched to a gene: 3. CDR1 MNHEY and CDR2 SVGAGI come from the germline V gene. CDR3 length equals 15 residues.

V gene TRBV27 combines with J gene TRBJ2-5; 12 bases map to TRBD1. The V and J ends lost 4 bases and 5 bases, in that order; junction bases with no gene match: 5. Germline CDR1 and CDR2: MNHEY and SMNVEV (reference sequence). This CDR3 region has 15 residues. This CDR3 is CASSSGTGGAETQYF. CDR3 DNA: TGTGCCAGCAGTTCCGGGACAGGGGGCGCGGAGACCCAGTACTTC.